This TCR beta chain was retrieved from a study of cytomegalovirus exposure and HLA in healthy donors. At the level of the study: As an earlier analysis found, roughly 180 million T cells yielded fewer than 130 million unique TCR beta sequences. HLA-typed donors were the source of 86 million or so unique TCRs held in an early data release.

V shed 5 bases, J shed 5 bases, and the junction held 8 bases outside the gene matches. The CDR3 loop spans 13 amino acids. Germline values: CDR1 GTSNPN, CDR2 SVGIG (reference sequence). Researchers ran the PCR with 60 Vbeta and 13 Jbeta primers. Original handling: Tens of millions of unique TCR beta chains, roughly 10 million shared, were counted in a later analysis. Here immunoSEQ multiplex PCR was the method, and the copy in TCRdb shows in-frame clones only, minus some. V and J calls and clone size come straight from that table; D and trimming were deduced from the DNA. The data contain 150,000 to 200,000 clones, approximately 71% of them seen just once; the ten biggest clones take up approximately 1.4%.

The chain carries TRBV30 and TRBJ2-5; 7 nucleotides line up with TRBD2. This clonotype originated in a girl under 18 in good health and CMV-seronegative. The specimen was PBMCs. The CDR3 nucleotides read TGTGCCTGGGCGGAGGGAGGGATGGAGACCCAGTACTTC. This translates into CAWAEGGMETQYF.